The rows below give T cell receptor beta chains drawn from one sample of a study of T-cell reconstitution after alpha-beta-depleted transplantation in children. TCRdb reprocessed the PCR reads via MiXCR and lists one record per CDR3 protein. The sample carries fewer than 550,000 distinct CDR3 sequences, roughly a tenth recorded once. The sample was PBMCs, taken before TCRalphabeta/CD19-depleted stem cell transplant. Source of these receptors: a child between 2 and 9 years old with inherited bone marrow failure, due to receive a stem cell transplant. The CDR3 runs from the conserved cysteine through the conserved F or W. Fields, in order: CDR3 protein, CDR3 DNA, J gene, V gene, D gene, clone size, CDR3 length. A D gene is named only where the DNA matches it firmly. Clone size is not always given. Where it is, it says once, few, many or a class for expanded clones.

CDR3: CASRLNSAGGRAEQYF; DNA: TGTGCCAGCAGGTTAAATTCCGCCGGCGGGAGGGCCGAGCAGTACTTC; J: TRBJ2-7; V: TRBV12-3/TRBV12-4; D: TRBD2; size: many; length: 16
CDR3: CASSPIGLVSTDTQYF; DNA: TGTGCCAGCAGTCCCATTGGACTAGTAAGCACAGATACGCAGTATTTT; J: TRBJ2-3; V: TRBV28; D: TRBD2; size: many; length: 16
CDR3: CSATGGDTYNGYTF; DNA: TGCAGCGCTACAGGGGGCGACACCTACAATGGCTACACCTTC; J: TRBJ1-2; V: TRBV20-1; D: TRBD1; size: once; length: 14
CDR3: CASSFVLAGGPYEQYF; DNA: TGTGCCAGCAGTTTCGTCCTAGCGGGAGGGCCCTACGAGCAGTACTTC; J: TRBJ2-7; V: TRBV27; D: TRBD2; size: many; length: 16
CDR3: CASMGLAGEEQFF; DNA: TGCGCCAGCATGGGACTAGCGGGAGAGGAGCAGTTCTTC; J: TRBJ2-1; V: TRBV5-1; D: TRBD2; size: many; length: 13
CDR3: CCASPRVLGRGGYTF; DNA: TGCTGTGCCAGCCCGCGGGTGCTGGGGAGGGGTGGCTACACCTTC; J: TRBJ1-2; V: TRBV20-1; D: NA; size: NA; length: 15
CDR3: CSAWDLSAFEQYF; DNA: TGCAGTGCTTGGGACCTTTCGGCTTTCGAGCAGTACTTC; J: TRBJ2-7; V: TRBV20-1; D: NA; size: few; length: 13
CDR3: CSVGTGLYPGELFF; DNA: TGCAGCGTGGGGACAGGGCTTTACCCCGGGGAGCTGTTTTTT; J: TRBJ2-2; V: TRBV29-1; D: TRBD1; size: many; length: 14
CDR3: CASSRLAGFGETQYF; DNA: TGCGCCAGCAGTCGGTTAGCGGGGTTCGGGGAGACCCAGTACTTC; J: TRBJ2-5; V: TRBV10-1; D: TRBD2; size: many; length: 15
CDR3: CASSLWRDYNEQFF; DNA: TGTGCCAGCAGCTTATGGCGGGATTACAATGAGCAGTTCTTC; J: TRBJ2-1; V: TRBV7-2; D: NA; size: many; length: 14
CDR3: CASSLRGSDTEAFF; DNA: TGTGCCAGCAGCTTACGCGGTTCGGACACTGAAGCTTTCTTT; J: TRBJ1-1; V: TRBV7-2; D: NA; size: few; length: 14
CDR3: CASSSARMGTTDTQYF; DNA: TGTGCCAGCAGCTCAGCCCGAATGGGAACCACAGATACGCAGTATTTT; J: TRBJ2-3; V: TRBV7-9; D: NA; size: many; length: 16
CDR3: CASRATSYNEQFF; DNA: TGTGCCAGCCGGGCGACCTCCTACAATGAGCAGTTCTTC; J: TRBJ2-1; V: TRBV19; D: NA; size: NA; length: 13
CDR3: CASTQGPDTQYF; DNA: TGTGCCAGCACCCAGGGCCCAGATACGCAGTATTTT; J: TRBJ2-3; V: TRBV28; D: NA; size: NA; length: 12
CDR3: CASSLPSPRQETQYF; DNA: TGTGCCAGCTCCTTACCCAGTCCAAGGCAAGAGACCCAGTACTTC; J: TRBJ2-5; V: TRBV6-2/TRBV6-3; D: NA; size: many; length: 15
CDR3: CATSALTGGTQYF; DNA: TGTGCCACCAGTGCCCTGACAGGGGGAACGCAGTATTTT; J: TRBJ2-3; V: TRBV24-1; D: TRBD1; size: many; length: 13
CDR3: CATSALAGGPLNEQFF; DNA: TGTGCCACCAGTGCTCTAGCGGGAGGGCCTCTCAATGAGCAGTTCTTC; J: TRBJ2-1; V: TRBV24-1; D: TRBD2; size: few; length: 16
CDR3: CATSPWYQTGGNTIYF; DNA: TGTGCCACCAGCCCCTGGTACCAGACAGGGGGTAACACCATATATTTT; J: TRBJ1-3; V: TRBV15; D: TRBD1; size: NA; length: 16
CDR3: CASSEITEAFF; DNA: TGTGCCAGCAGTGAGATCACTGAAGCTTTCTTT; J: TRBJ1-1; V: TRBV25-1; D: NA; size: many; length: 11
CDR3: CASSSGLSYNSPLHF; DNA: TGCGCCAGCAGCTCAGGTCTCTCCTATAATTCACCCCTCCACTTT; J: TRBJ1-6; V: TRBV4-3; D: NA; size: many; length: 15
CDR3: CASSWSGANVLTF; DNA: TGTGCCAGCAGTTGGTCTGGGGCCAACGTCCTGACTTTC; J: TRBJ2-6; V: TRBV12-3/TRBV12-4; D: NA; size: many; length: 13
CDR3: CSVVSHETPGQGITGELFF; DNA: TGCAGCGTTGTGTCGCATGAGACCCCGGGACAGGGAATAACCGGGGAGCTGTTTTTT; J: TRBJ2-2; V: TRBV29-1; D: TRBD1; size: NA; length: 19
CDR3: CASSSLGLANTGELFF; DNA: TGTGCCAGCAGTTCTCTCGGACTAGCGAACACCGGGGAGCTGTTTTTT; J: TRBJ2-2; V: TRBV6-5; D: TRBD2; size: few; length: 16
CDR3: CSARIVAGGEQFF; DNA: TGCAGTGCTAGGATAGTAGCCGGGGGGGAGCAGTTCTTC; J: TRBJ2-1; V: TRBV20-1; D: TRBD2; size: many; length: 13
CDR3: CATNPSGRADTQYF; DNA: TGTGCCACCAACCCTAGCGGGAGGGCGGATACGCAGTATTTT; J: TRBJ2-3; V: TRBV7-6; D: TRBD2; size: many; length: 14
CDR3: CASSSIAGAYNEQFF; DNA: TGTGCCAGCAGTTCTATAGCGGGAGCCTACAATGAGCAGTTCTTC; J: TRBJ2-1; V: TRBV27; D: TRBD2; size: many; length: 15
CDR3: CASSQGFSGPSYEQYF; DNA: TGTGCCAGCAGCCAAGGGTTCTCGGGGCCCTCCTACGAGCAGTACTTC; J: TRBJ2-7; V: TRBV4-2; D: NA; size: many; length: 16
CDR3: CASSRGTSGIETQYF; DNA: TGTGCCAGTAGTAGAGGGACTAGCGGGATCGAGACCCAGTACTTC; J: TRBJ2-5; V: TRBV19; D: TRBD2; size: NA; length: 15
CDR3: CASSYVAGGYTDTQYF; DNA: TGTGCCAGCAGTTACGTGGCGGGAGGGTACACAGATACGCAGTATTTT; J: TRBJ2-3; V: TRBV6-5; D: TRBD2; size: many; length: 16
CDR3: CSVAPGVRDEAFF; DNA: TGCAGCGTTGCCCCCGGCGTAAGGGACGAAGCTTTCTTT; J: TRBJ1-1; V: TRBV29-1; D: NA; size: many; length: 13
CDR3: CSARDTNQPQHF; DNA: TGCAGTGCTAGGGACACCAATCAGCCCCAGCATTTT; J: TRBJ1-5; V: TRBV20-1; D: NA; size: many; length: 12
CDR3: CASRGLAGGPVSQQYF; DNA: TGTGCCAGCAGGGGACTAGCGGGAGGGCCGGTTTCTCAGCAGTACTTC; J: TRBJ2-7; V: TRBV27; D: TRBD2; size: NA; length: 16
CDR3: CASSQRRDPDHGYTF; DNA: TGCGCCAGCAGCCAGCGCCGGGACCCGGACCATGGCTACACCTTC; J: TRBJ1-2; V: TRBV4-3; D: NA; size: NA; length: 15
CDR3: CASSAGTSGQETQYF; DNA: TGTGCCAGCAGTGCCGGGACTAGCGGGCAAGAGACCCAGTACTTC; J: TRBJ2-5; V: TRBV6-2/TRBV6-3; D: TRBD2; size: many; length: 15
CDR3: CSVESGLFYNEQFF; DNA: TGCAGCGTTGAGAGCGGTCTCTTTTACAATGAGCAGTTCTTC; J: TRBJ2-1; V: TRBV29-1; D: NA; size: many; length: 14
CDR3: CASSRRLAGDATQYF; DNA: TGTGCCAGCAGCAGGAGGCTAGCGGGAGATGCGACCCAGTACTTC; J: TRBJ2-5; V: TRBV6-2/TRBV6-3; D: TRBD2; size: many; length: 15
CDR3: CASSFGWDRGTDTQYF; DNA: TGTGCCAGCAGCTTTGGTTGGGACAGGGGCACAGATACGCAGTATTTT; J: TRBJ2-3; V: TRBV11-2; D: TRBD1; size: many; length: 16
CDR3: CASSPGGVTEAFF; DNA: TGTGCCAGCAGCCCCGGCGGCGTCACTGAAGCTTTCTTT; J: TRBJ1-1; V: TRBV3-1; D: NA; size: few; length: 13
CDR3: CATSDYRTSGRAPGELFF; DNA: TGTGCCACCAGTGACTACCGGACTAGCGGGAGAGCCCCCGGGGAGCTGTTTTTT; J: TRBJ2-2; V: TRBV24-1; D: TRBD2; size: few; length: 18
CDR3: CASSLAYQESGEQFF; DNA: TGTGCCAGCAGCTTAGCCTATCAAGAATCCGGTGAGCAGTTCTTC; J: TRBJ2-1; V: TRBV7-9; D: NA; size: many; length: 15
CDR3: CASSHTGSPDTQYF; DNA: TGTGCCAGCAGTCACACAGGGAGCCCAGATACGCAGTATTTT; J: TRBJ2-3; V: TRBV12-3/TRBV12-4; D: NA; size: many; length: 14
CDR3: CASSYYARSSGANVLTF; DNA: TGTGCCAGCAGCTATTACGCCAGATCCTCTGGGGCCAACGTCCTGACTTTC; J: TRBJ2-6; V: TRBV5-8; D: NA; size: many; length: 17
CDR3: CASSPGQGNTEAFF; DNA: TGTGCCAGCAGTCCGGGACAGGGGAACACTGAAGCTTTCTTT; J: TRBJ1-1; V: TRBV12-3/TRBV12-4; D: TRBD1; size: many; length: 14
CDR3: CASSGGTQGATQQYF; DNA: TGCGCCAGCAGCGGAGGGACACAGGGTGCTACCCAGCAGTACTTC; J: TRBJ2-7; V: TRBV4-3; D: NA; size: NA; length: 15
CDR3: CSESGLTGELFF; DNA: TGCAGTGAGTCAGGCTTAACCGGGGAGCTGTTTTTT; J: TRBJ2-2; V: TRBV20-1; D: NA; size: NA; length: 12
CDR3: CASSPRGSPYEQYF; DNA: TGTGCCAGCTCACCCCGGGGCAGCCCCTACGAGCAGTACTTC; J: TRBJ2-7; V: TRBV18; D: NA; size: few; length: 14
CDR3: CASSLASGPSSYEQYF; DNA: TGTGCCAGCAGCTTAGCTAGCGGGCCTAGCTCCTACGAGCAGTACTTC; J: TRBJ2-7; V: TRBV7-2; D: TRBD2; size: NA; length: 16
CDR3: CAWSSGSGEQFF; DNA: TGTGCCTGGAGTAGCGGGAGTGGTGAGCAGTTCTTC; J: TRBJ2-1; V: TRBV30; D: TRBD2; size: few; length: 12
CDR3: CASSFSSEYVDRSSYEQYF; DNA: TGTGCCAGCAGTTTCTCAAGTGAGTATGTGGACAGGAGCTCCTACGAGCAGTACTTC; J: TRBJ2-7; V: TRBV28; D: TRBD1; size: NA; length: 19